This TCR beta chain was observed in a study of T cells in Graves' hyperthyroidism and ophthalmopathy. This clonotype came up many times. It was RNA transcripts that yielded the amplified TCR beta CDR3 regions. The HTBI primer set drove a first-round RT-PCR of the TCR CDR3. Using its own MiXCR run on the multiplex PCR reads, TCRdb lists one record per CDR3 protein. This table has 360,000 or so distinct CDR3 sequences, roughly 19% appearing once. V was clipped by 5 bases and J by 0 bases, with 8 bases between them. Germline assignment: CDR1 KGHSH and CDR2 LQKENI. CDR3 size: 14 residues. The rearrangement joins TRBV18 to TRBJ1-5; no definite D call. The sample taken for sequencing was blood. The clonotype comes from a woman aged 18-29 years with Graves' hyperthyroidism. The CDR3 sequence is CASSSGSSNQPQHF. CDR3 DNA: TGTGCCAGCTCATCCGGGAGTAGCAATCAGCCCCAGCATTTT.